This T cell receptor beta chain was profiled in a study of early T cells in non-severe SARS-CoV-2 infection. Study results and caveats: There was a bias toward anti-spike CD8 responses in VDJdb matching, which missed private and CD4 specificities.

In its sample, this clonotype was seen a few times. Its antigen is undetermined. The V gene end was trimmed by 8 bases and the J gene end by 9 bases; junction bases not matched to a gene: 12. The CDR3 runs 16 residues. CDR1 is WSHSY, CDR2 SAAADI, per germline. TCRdb re-called the 5' RACE reads through MiXCR, storing one row per CDR3 protein. The sample has about 26,000 distinct CDR3 sequences; approximately 4.8% are singletons. The receptor was derived from an adult who was a healthcare worker with PCR-confirmed SARS-CoV-2 infection or an uninfected control (not recorded which). Sequenced: whole blood. This chain uses TRBV10-2 with TRBJ2-1; 14 bases are a match to TRBD2. The CDR3 spells CASGQTSGGAVSEQFF. CDR3 nucleotide sequence: TGCGCCAGCGGCCAGACTAGCGGGGGGGCCGTCAGTGAGCAGTTCTTC.